Shown below are 29 T cell receptor beta chains from a single sample sequenced in a study of cytomegalovirus exposure and HLA in healthy donors. The PCR made use of 60 Vbeta and 13 Jbeta primers. Clones were read by immunoSEQ multiplex PCR, and TCRdb kept only the in-frame ones, dropping some. The sample records 100,000 to 150,000 clones, 75% to 85% being singletons. Sequencing used PBMCs. These receptors all stem from a woman aged 45-65 years in good health and CMV-seropositive.

The V call is TRBV9, the J call TRBJ1-6; 7 bases fit TRBD1. The CDR3 is made up of 15 amino acids. V was clipped by 3 bases and J by 8 bases; unmatched bases: 8. Germline CDR1 reads SGDLS; CDR2 reads YYNGEE. The CDR3 DNA is TGTGCCAGCAGCGCCAAGAGACAGGGTGATTCACCCCTCCACTTT. Protein: CASSAKRQGDSPLHF.

This chain links TRBV5-4 with TRBJ2-3; D is perhaps TRBD1 (6 bases). Deletions cut 1 base from V and 4 bases from J, with 16 bases between. The CDR3 is 16 residues long. Germline V gives CDR1 SGHNT, CDR2 YYREEE (reference sequence). CDR3 sequence: CASSLSPDRTPDTQYF. DNA of the CDR3: TGTGCCAGCAGCTTGTCGCCGGACAGAACACCAGATACGCAGTATTTT. The whole variable domain, remainder taken from reference TRBV5-4 and TRBJ2-3, is ETGVTQSPTHLIKTRGQQVTLRCSSQSGHNTVSWYQQALGQGPQFIFQYYREEENGRGNFPPRFSGLQFPNYSSELNVNALELDDSALYLCASSLSPDRTPDTQYFGPGTRLTVL.

V is TRBV10-1 and J is TRBJ2-7; D call uncertain. Trimming pared 3 bases from V and 2 bases from J, leaving 8 bases between. The CDR3 consists of 13 residues. From germline, CDR1 is WNHNN and CDR2 SYGVQD (reference sequence). The CDR3 reads CASSDPGTYEQYF. The CDR3 coding sequence is TGCGCCAGCAGTGATCCAGGAACCTACGAGCAGTACTTC.

This sequence joins TRBV2 and TRBJ1-1; 7 bases agree with TRBD1. The CDR3 loop spans 14 amino acids. The V and J ends lost 7 bases and 2 bases, in that order; junction bases with no gene match: 7. Per germline, CDR1 SNHLY and CDR2 FYNNEI. DNA of the CDR3: TGTGCCAGCACTCGACAGGGACTTAACACTGAAGCTTTCTTT. Amino acids: CASTRQGLNTEAFF.

V is TRBV5-4 and J is TRBJ2-7, with 7 positions matching TRBD2. The CDR3 contains 16 residues. V lost 0 bases to trimming and J lost 6 bases; unmatched junction nucleotides: 12. Germline V gives CDR1 SGHNT, CDR2 YYREEE (reference sequence). CDR3 sequence reads: CASSLESSGPPGEQYF. The CDR3 bases are TGTGCCAGCAGCTTGGAATCTAGCGGCCCCCCTGGCGAGCAGTACTTC.

The chain couples TRBV5-4 to TRBJ1-2; 9 nucleotides line up with TRBD1. The CDR3 covers 16 residues. The V gene end was trimmed by 3 bases and the J gene end by 3 bases; junction bases not matched to a gene: 9. Germline loops: CDR1 SGHNT, CDR2 YYREEE (reference sequence). Here the CDR3 reads CASSSGGGQGHYGYTF. The CDR3 nucleotides are TGTGCCAGCAGCTCTGGAGGGGGACAGGGTCACTATGGCTACACCTTC.

V usage is TRBV9 and J usage is TRBJ2-5, with 8 bases matching TRBD1. The J call may be mistaken, given a closer DNA end match to TRBJ2-7. The germline CDR1 and CDR2 sequences are SGDLS and YYNGEE. This CDR3 has 14 amino acids. Here the CDR3 DNA reads TGTGCCAGCAGCCGAGGACAGGGACTCAACGAGCAGTACTTC. Its translation: CASSRGQGLNEQYF.

The chain links TRBV7-8 to TRBJ2-1, with 8 nucleotides matching TRBD2. J was trimmed by 9 bases and V by 3 bases; bases with no gene match: 10. This CDR3 contains 15 residues. Germline CDR1 reads SGHVS; CDR2 reads FQNEAQ. CDR3 bases: TGTGCCAGCAGCTTTTTAGCGGGACGGGCGGGTGAGCAGTTCTTC. Protein: CASSFLAGRAGEQFF.

This chain connects TRBV11-1 to TRBJ1-1; possibly TRBD1 for D (5 bases). The CDR3 sequence is 16 residues long. V was pared by 5 bases and J by 5 bases, with 21 bases between. Germline V lookup: CDR1 SGHAT, CDR2 FQDESV (reference sequence). DNA of the CDR3: TGTGCCAGCAGCGGTGTTGGGTCCGGCGGGGGGACTGAAGCTTTCTTT. As protein: CASSGVGSGGGTEAFF.

V gene TRBV9 combines with J gene TRBJ2-1; 8 bases are shared with TRBD2. Per germline, CDR1 SGDLS and CDR2 YYNGEE. The junction had 6 bases not matched to a gene; V was cut back by 1 base and J by 6 bases. The CDR3 has 15 residues. Here the CDR3 reads CASSVRGGFGNEQFF. The CDR3, as DNA: TGTGCCAGCAGCGTACGGGGGGGGTTCGGCAATGAGCAGTTCTTC.

V gene TRBV6-1 combines with J gene TRBJ1-4, with D unclear. Trimming removed 9 bases from V and 0 bases from J, with 14 bases in between. The CDR3 is 15 amino acids. The germline V gene has CDR1 MNHNS and CDR2 SASEGT. CDR3 loop: CASRSLRPTNEKLFF. The CDR3 bases are TGTGCCAGTCGTTCACTGCGTCCAACTAATGAAAAACTGTTTTTT.

The V gene is TRBV2, the J gene TRBJ1-1; the D gene is possibly TRBD1 (5 bases). Trimming left V 3 bases short and J 0 bases short, with 8 bases between. Germline loops: CDR1 SNHLY, CDR2 FYNNEI. The CDR3 totals 14 residues. The chain's CDR3 is CASSEQGLNTEAFF. The CDR3 DNA sequence: TGTGCCAGCAGTGAGCAGGGTTTGAACACTGAAGCTTTCTTT. Full variable domain (remainder filled in from reference TRBV2 and TRBJ1-1): EPEVTQTPSHQVTQMGQEVILRCVPISNHLYFYWYRQILGQKVEFLVSFYNNEISEKSEIFDDQFSVERPDGSNFTLKIRSTKLEDSAMYFCASSEQGLNTEAFFGQGTRLTVV.

The V call is TRBV7-2, the J call TRBJ2-2, with D possibly being TRBD1 (6 bases). The CDR3 runs 17 residues. Germline assignment: CDR1 SGHTA and CDR2 FQGNSA. V was trimmed by 5 bases and J by 0 bases, leaving 16 bases between them. The CDR3 sequence is CASSRNRDTANTGELFF. CDR3 DNA: TGTGCCAGCAGCCGTAATCGGGACACCGCGAACACCGGGGAGCTGTTTTTT.

The chain links TRBV30 to TRBJ1-2; D possibly corresponds to TRBD1 (5 bases). CDR1 is GTSNPN, CDR2 SVGIG, per germline (reference sequence). The CDR3 is made up of 11 amino acids. The CDR3 sequence is CRGLYPYGYTF. The DNA of the CDR3 is TGTAGGGGTCTTTACCCCTATGGCTACACCTTC.

CDR3 protein: CASSAPADSDQPQHF. The CDR3 DNA is TGTGCCAGCAGTGCACCAGCCGACTCTGATCAGCCCCAGCATTTT. The rearrangement uses TRBV6-1 and TRBJ1-5; D unresolved. Trimming took 4 bases from V and 5 from J, leaving 15 bases between them. The germline gives CDR1 MNHNS, CDR2 SASEGT. CDR3 size: 15 residues.

The rearrangement uses TRBV29-1 and TRBJ2-7, with D hard to call. Trimming took 6 bases from V and 1 from J, leaving 10 bases between them. Germline CDR1 SQVTM, CDR2 ANQGSEA. The CDR3 loop spans 12 amino acids. The CDR3 spells CSVHAGSYEQYF. CDR3 coding DNA: TGCAGCGTCCACGCCGGTTCCTACGAGCAGTACTTC.

The chain joins TRBV2 to TRBJ1-5; D is unclear. The CDR3 sequence is 13 residues long. Per the germline V gene, CDR1 is SNHLY and CDR2 is FYNNEI. V lost 8 bases and J lost 1, with 9 bases in between. This chain's CDR3 is CASSIWSNQPQHF. The CDR3 bases are TGTGCCAGCTCTATCTGGAGCAATCAGCCCCAGCATTTT.

This chain links TRBV6-5 with TRBJ2-5; D call uncertain. CDR3 length: 13 residues. Trimming left V 0 bases short and J 6 bases short, with 8 bases between. Germline V gives CDR1 MNHEY, CDR2 SVGAGI. As DNA, the CDR3 is TGTGCCAGCAGTTACTCGAGGATGAAGACCCAGTACTTC. Protein product: CASSYSRMKTQYF.

This clone has just a few counts. The CDR3 sequence is CASSEFGQGGSYEQYF. The CDR3, as DNA: TGTGCCAGCAGTGAATTCGGTCAGGGCGGCTCCTACGAGCAGTACTTC. The J gene is TRBJ2-7, the V gene TRBV6-1, with D possibly matching TRBD1 (5 bases). Germline assignment: CDR1 MNHNS and CDR2 SASEGT. There are 16 residues in the CDR3. Trimming removed 2 bases at V and 0 bases at J, with 14 bases between.

This chain connects TRBV7-2 to TRBJ1-2; TRBD1 might be the D (6 bases). Per germline, CDR1 SGHTA and CDR2 FQGNSA. CDR3 size: 15 residues. Trimming removed 1 base at V and 8 bases at J, with 17 bases between. This chain's CDR3 is CASSLGWEGGRGYTF. The CDR3 nucleotides read TGTGCCAGCAGCTTAGGTTGGGAGGGGGGGCGCGGCTACACCTTC.

The chain joins TRBV11-2 to TRBJ2-1; 11 nucleotides match TRBD2. The CDR3 runs to 15 residues. The germline V gene encodes CDR1 SGHAT and CDR2 FQNNGV. Unmatched junction bases numbered 8, after V lost 5 bases and J lost 8 bases. The CDR3: CASSPTSGSHYEQFF. Written as DNA, the CDR3 is TGTGCCAGCAGCCCAACTAGCGGGAGTCATTATGAGCAGTTCTTC.

There are a few counts of this clone. This sequence joins TRBV4-2 and TRBJ2-1, with a weak D call TRBD2 (6 bases). Germline values: CDR1 LGHNA, CDR2 YNFKEQ. CDR3 length equals 16 residues. Trimming removed 0 bases at V and 12 bases at J, with 21 bases between. The CDR3, as DNA: TGTGCCAGCAGCCAAGACCTACTAGCCCCTAACAATAGGCAGTTCTTC. Its translation: CASSQDLLAPNNRQFF.

V usage is TRBV10-3 and J usage is TRBJ2-7; D unclear. V lost 0 bases and J 4 bases, leaving 25 bases between the germline ends. Germline loops: CDR1 ENHRY, CDR2 SYGVKD. CDR3 length equals 19 residues. Written as DNA, the CDR3 is TGTGCCATCAGTGAGTCATGGGCCCAGGTTTCGGTGTCCGTTTACGAGCAGTACTTC. Translated: CAISESWAQVSVSVYEQYF.

The chain joins TRBV5-1 to TRBJ1-1; TRBD1 matches 8 bases. CDR1 SGHRS and CDR2 YFSETQ come from the germline V gene. This CDR3 comprises 18 residues. Trimming at V came to 0 bases and at J to 4 bases, leaving 14 bases not matched to a gene. The CDR3 nucleotides are TGCGCCAGCAGCTTGGGACCCCCGGGACAGGAGAGGGGCACTGAAGCTTTCTTT. Its translation: CASSLGPPGQERGTEAFF. Together with reference TRBV5-1 and TRBJ1-1, the CDR3 gives the full variable domain: KAGVTQTPRYLIKTRGQQVTLSCSPISGHRSVSWYQQTPGQGLQFLFEYFSETQRNKGNFPGRFSGRQFSNSRSEMNVSTLELGDSALYLCASSLGPPGQERGTEAFFGQGTRLTVV.

The CDR3 region is CAISERDSGYNEQFF. In nucleotides, the CDR3 is TGTGCCATCAGTGAGCGGGATAGCGGATACAATGAGCAGTTCTTC. The gene calls are TRBV10-3 and TRBJ2-1, with a possible D match to TRBD2 (6 bases). The CDR3 has 15 residues. The ends were cut back, 2 bases at V and 4 bases at J, with 12 bases in the middle. CDR1 is ENHRY, CDR2 SYGVKD, per germline.

Comment on this clone: The junction and the germline gene differ at one end; a read error may be behind it. The genes are TRBV7-9 and TRBJ1-2; possible D gene TRBD1, 5 bases. Germline lookup yields CDR1 SEHNR and CDR2 FQNEAQ (reference sequence). The CDR3 runs to 16 residues. Here the CDR3 reads CSSSLEGARANYGYTF. CDR3 DNA: TGTTCCAGCAGCTTAGAAGGGGCACGGGCTAACTATGGCTACACCTTC.

This chain joins TRBV6-6 and TRBJ1-6; no clear D gene. The CDR3 consists of 15 residues. V dropped 2 bases and J dropped 9 bases, with 14 bases sitting between them. Germline lookup yields CDR1 MNHNY and CDR2 SVGAGI (reference sequence). This chain's CDR3 is CASSYGEDAGSPLHF. DNA for the CDR3: TGTGCCAGCAGTTACGGAGAAGATGCCGGTTCACCCCTCCACTTT.

This chain connects TRBV7-8 to TRBJ1-6; TRBD1 matches 8 bases. The CDR3 spans 14 residues. V lost 5 bases, J lost 5 bases, and 2 bases stayed unmatched. Germline values: CDR1 SGHVS, CDR2 FQNEAQ. For the CDR3, the DNA is TGTGCCAGCAGCCTGACAGGGGATAATTCACCCCTCCACTTT. It codes for CASSLTGDNSPLHF.

The V and J genes are TRBV7-9 and TRBJ1-1; D gene ambiguous. This CDR3 spans 14 amino acids. Germline V CDR1 and CDR2: SEHNR, FQNEAQ (reference sequence). V shed 0 bases and J shed 6 bases, with 11 bases lying between them. CDR3 amino acids: CASSLAGGGAEAFF. The CDR3 DNA is TGTGCCAGCAGCTTAGCGGGAGGAGGCGCTGAAGCTTTCTTT.